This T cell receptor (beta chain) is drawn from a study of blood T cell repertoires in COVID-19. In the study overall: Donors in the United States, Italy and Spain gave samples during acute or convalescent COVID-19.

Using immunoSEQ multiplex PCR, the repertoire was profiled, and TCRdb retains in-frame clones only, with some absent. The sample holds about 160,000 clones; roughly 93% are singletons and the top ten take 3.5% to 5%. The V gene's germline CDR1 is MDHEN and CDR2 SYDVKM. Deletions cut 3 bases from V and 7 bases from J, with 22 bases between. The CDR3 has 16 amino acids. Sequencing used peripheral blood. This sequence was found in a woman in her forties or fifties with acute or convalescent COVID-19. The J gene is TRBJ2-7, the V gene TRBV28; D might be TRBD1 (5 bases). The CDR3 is CASSLMPWQGKGEQYF. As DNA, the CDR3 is TGTGCCAGCAGTTTGATGCCGTGGCAGGGAAAGGGTGAGCAGTACTTC.